One and the same sample provided the 5 T cell receptor beta chains below, sequenced in a study of T-cell memory formation after mild COVID-19. TCRdb reprocessed the 5' RACE reads via MiXCR and lists one record per CDR3 protein. The profile covers around 390,000 distinct CDR3 sequences, with about 15% appearing a single time and around a fifth taken by the ten largest. The sequenced sample consisted of PBMCs or a T cell subset sorted from them (not recorded which). Source of these receptors: a man aged 18 to 30 who had mild COVID-19 (a few samples of this study predate the infection). Cell type and time point are not known.

V usage is TRBV12-3 or TRBV12-4 and J usage is TRBJ2-7; the D gene is possibly TRBD1 (5 bases). The CDR3 is 14 residues long. Trimming left V 3 bases short and J 3 bases short, with 12 bases between. CDR3 sequence: CASSLNGRGYEQYF. DNA for the CDR3: TGTGCCAGCAGTTTGAACGGAAGGGGCTACGAGCAGTACTTC.

J is TRBJ2-7 and V is TRBV12-2; no check of the table's D call, TRBD1, against the DNA was made. TRBV12-2 is listed as a pseudogene. The CDR3 sequence is 17 residues long. The CDR3 here is CASRPAPPGSSSYEQYF. The CDR3, as DNA: TGTGCAAGTCGCCCCGCCCCCCCCGGCTCCAGCTCCTACGAGCAGTACTTC.

This clonotype has ten or more counts. The chain couples TRBV7-3 to TRBJ2-1; D may match TRBD1 or TRBD2 (5 bases each). Germline values: CDR1 SGHTA, CDR2 FQGTGA. Trimming removed 5 bases at V and 0 bases at J, with 11 bases between. This CDR3 is built from 15 residues. CDR3 in amino acids: CASSRDPSSYNEQFF. For the CDR3, the DNA is TGTGCCAGCAGCCGGGACCCCAGCTCCTACAATGAGCAGTTCTTC.

This chain joins TRBV7-2 and TRBJ1-2; 11 bases line up with TRBD1. Unmatched junction bases numbered 10, after V lost 5 bases and J lost 8 bases. Germline lookup yields CDR1 SGHTA and CDR2 FQGNSA. The CDR3 is 15 residues long. CDR3 residues: CASSVEDRGLSGYTF. CDR3 nucleotide sequence: TGTGCCAGCAGCGTTGAGGACAGGGGGCTGTCCGGCTACACCTTC.

In its sample, this clonotype was seen many times. V is TRBV5-1 and J is TRBJ2-2; 7 bases match TRBD2. The germline CDR1 and CDR2 sequences are SGHRS and YFSETQ. This CDR3 is built from 14 residues. The ends lost 2 bases at V and 6 bases at J; junction bases unmatched: 4. Here the CDR3 reads CASSLSGRPGELFF. As DNA, the CDR3 is TGCGCCAGCAGCTTATCCGGGAGGCCCGGGGAGCTGTTTTTT.